Given below is one TCR beta chain in context. The sample belongs to a study of blood T cell repertoires in COVID-19. Study overall: From T cells, B-cell-depleted T cells, or PBMCs came the material, which was cDNA or gDNA.

Original data processing: By means of reference gene primer amplification, nucleated cell counts were estimated. The repertoire was sequenced with immunoSEQ multiplex PCR; TCRdb's copy has only in-frame clones and lacks some. That table is the source of V, J and clone size, and D and trimming were worked out from the DNA. This table has hundreds of thousands of clones, approximately 86% appearing once. In terms of age and location, participants ranged from about 18 to 89 years and lived in about two dozen US areas. Resolution of symptoms, clearance, or two negative PCRs was present in recovered Cohort 3 donors. CDR1 and CDR2 from the germline V gene are MDHEN and SYDVKM. This CDR3 contains 14 residues. V shed 6 bases and J 0 bases; nucleotides not matched to a gene: 4.

The chain has TRBV28 and TRBJ2-7, with 8 bases identical to TRBD1. This TCR was recovered from a woman aged 18 to 35 who had recovered from COVID-19. Sequencing was carried out using PBMCs or T cells enriched from blood (not recorded which). CDR3 loop: CASRDRAYSYEQYF. CDR3 sequence (DNA): TGTGCCAGCAGGGACAGGGCCTACTCCTACGAGCAGTACTTC.